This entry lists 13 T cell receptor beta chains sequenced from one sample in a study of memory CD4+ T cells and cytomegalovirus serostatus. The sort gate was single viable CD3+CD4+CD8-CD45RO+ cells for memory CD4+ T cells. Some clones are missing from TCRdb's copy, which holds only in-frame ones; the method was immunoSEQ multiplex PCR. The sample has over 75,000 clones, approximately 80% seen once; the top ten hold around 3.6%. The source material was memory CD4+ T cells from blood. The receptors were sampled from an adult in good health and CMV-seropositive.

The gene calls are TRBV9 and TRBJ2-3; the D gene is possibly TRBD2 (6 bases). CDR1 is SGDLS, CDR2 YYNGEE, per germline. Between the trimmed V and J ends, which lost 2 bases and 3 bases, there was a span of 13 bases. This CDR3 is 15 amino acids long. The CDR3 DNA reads TGTGCCAGCAGCGTTTCGGGAGTCAAGACAGATACGCAGTATTTT. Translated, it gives CASSVSGVKTDTQYF.

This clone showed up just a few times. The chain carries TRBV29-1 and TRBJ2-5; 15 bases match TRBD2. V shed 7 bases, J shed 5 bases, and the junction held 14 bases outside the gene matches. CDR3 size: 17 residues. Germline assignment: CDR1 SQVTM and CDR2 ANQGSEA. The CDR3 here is CSAAKGLAGGPSETQYF. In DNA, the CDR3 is TGCAGCGCAGCAAAAGGACTAGCGGGAGGGCCCTCTGAGACCCAGTACTTC.

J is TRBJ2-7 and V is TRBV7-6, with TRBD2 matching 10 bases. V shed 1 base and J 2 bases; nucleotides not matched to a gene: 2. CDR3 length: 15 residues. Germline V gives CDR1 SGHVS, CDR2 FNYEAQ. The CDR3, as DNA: TGTGCCAGCAGCTTAGATACTAGCGGGACCTACGAGCAGTACTTC. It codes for CASSLDTSGTYEQYF.

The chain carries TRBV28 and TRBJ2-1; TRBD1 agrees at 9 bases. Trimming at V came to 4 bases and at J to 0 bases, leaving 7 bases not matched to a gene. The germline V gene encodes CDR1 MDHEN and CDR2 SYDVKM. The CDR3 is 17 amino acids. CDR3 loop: CASSWVPQGASYNEQFF. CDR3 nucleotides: TGTGCCAGCAGTTGGGTCCCACAGGGGGCCTCCTACAATGAGCAGTTCTTC. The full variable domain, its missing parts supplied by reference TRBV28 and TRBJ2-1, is DVKVTQSSRYLVKRTGEKVFLECVQDMDHENMFWYRQDPGLGLRLIYFSYDVKMKEKGDIPEGYSVSREKKERFSLILESASTNQTSMYLCASSWVPQGASYNEQFFGPGTRLTVL.

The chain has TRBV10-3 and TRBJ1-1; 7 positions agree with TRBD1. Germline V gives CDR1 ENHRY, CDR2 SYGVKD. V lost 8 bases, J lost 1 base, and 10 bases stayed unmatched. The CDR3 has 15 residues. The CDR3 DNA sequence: TGTGCCATCCGCGAAGGACAGGCTGGGAACACTGAAGCTTTCTTT. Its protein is CAIREGQAGNTEAFF.

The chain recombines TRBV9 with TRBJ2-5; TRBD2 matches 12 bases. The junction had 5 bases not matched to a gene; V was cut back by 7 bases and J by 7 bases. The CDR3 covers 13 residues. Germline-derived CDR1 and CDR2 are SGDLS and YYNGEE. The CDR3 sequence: CASQTSGSGTQYF. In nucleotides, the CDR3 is TGTGCCAGCCAGACTAGCGGGAGTGGGACCCAGTACTTC.

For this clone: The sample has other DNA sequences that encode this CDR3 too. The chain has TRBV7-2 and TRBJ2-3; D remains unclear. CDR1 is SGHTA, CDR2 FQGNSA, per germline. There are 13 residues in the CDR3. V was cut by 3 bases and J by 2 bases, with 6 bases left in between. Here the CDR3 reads CASSFGNTDTQYF. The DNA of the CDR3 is TGTGCCAGCAGCTTCGGTAACACAGATACGCAGTATTTT.

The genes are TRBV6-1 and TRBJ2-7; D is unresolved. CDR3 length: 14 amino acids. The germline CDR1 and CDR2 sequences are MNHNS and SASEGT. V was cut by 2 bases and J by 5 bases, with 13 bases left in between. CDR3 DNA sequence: TGTGCCAGCAGTGAATGGTCAACTGGGGACGAGCAGTACTTC. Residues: CASSEWSTGDEQYF.

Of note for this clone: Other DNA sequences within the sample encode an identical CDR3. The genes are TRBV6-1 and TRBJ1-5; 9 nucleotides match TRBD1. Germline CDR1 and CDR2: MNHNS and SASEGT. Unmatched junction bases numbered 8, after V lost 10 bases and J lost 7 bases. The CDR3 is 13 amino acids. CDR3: CATRTGVGQPQHF. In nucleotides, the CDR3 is TGTGCCACCCGGACAGGGGTAGGGCAGCCCCAGCATTTT.

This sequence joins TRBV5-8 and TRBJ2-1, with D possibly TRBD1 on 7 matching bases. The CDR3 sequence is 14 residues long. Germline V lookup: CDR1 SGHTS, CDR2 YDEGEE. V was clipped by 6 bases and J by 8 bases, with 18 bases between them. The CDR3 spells CASNPGGTHDEQFF. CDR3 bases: TGTGCCAGCAACCCAGGGGGGACCCACGATGAGCAGTTCTTC.

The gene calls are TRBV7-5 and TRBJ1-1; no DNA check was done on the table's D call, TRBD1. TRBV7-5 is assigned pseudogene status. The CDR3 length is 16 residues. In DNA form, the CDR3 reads TGTGTCAGAAGCCGTTACACACCAGGGCACCACACTGAAGCTTTCTTT. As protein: CVRSRYTPGHHTEAFF.

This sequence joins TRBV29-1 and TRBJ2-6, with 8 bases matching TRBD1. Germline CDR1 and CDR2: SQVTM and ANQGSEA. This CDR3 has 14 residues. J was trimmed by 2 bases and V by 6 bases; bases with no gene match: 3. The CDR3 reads CSVVQGAGANVLTF. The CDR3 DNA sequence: TGCAGCGTGGTACAGGGGGCTGGGGCCAACGTCCTGACTTTC.

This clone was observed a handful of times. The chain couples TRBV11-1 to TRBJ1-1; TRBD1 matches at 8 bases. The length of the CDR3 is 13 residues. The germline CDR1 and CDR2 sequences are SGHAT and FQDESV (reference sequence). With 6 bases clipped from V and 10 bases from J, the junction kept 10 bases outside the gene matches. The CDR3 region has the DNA TGTGCCAGCAGTTTCCAGGGGGCCCCCGGAGCTTTCTTT. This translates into CASSFQGAPGAFF.